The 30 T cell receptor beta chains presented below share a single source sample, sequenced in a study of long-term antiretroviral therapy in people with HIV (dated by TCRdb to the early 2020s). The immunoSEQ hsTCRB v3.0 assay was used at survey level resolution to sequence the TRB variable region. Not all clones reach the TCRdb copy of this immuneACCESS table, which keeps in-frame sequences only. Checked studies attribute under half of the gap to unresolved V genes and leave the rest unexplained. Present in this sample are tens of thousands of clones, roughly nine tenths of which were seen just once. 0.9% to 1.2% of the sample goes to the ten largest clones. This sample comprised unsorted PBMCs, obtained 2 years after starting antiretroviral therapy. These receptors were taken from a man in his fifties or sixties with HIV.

CDR3 DNA sequence: TGTGCCAGCAGCTCCAAAGGGGGACTATGGGGGGAGACCCAGTACTTC. Residues: CASSSKGGLWGETQYF. This chain uses TRBV7-8 with TRBJ2-5, with D possibly TRBD2 on 7 matching bases. Germline lookup yields CDR1 SGHVS and CDR2 FQNEAQ. V was trimmed by 4 bases and J by 5 bases, leaving 20 bases between them. This CDR3 is built from 16 residues.

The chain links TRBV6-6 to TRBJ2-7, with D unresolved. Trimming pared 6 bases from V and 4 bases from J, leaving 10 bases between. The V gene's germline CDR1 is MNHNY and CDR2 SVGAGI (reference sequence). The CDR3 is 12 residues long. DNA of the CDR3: TGTGCCAGCAGCCTGGTCGCATACGAGCAGTACTTC. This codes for CASSLVAYEQYF.

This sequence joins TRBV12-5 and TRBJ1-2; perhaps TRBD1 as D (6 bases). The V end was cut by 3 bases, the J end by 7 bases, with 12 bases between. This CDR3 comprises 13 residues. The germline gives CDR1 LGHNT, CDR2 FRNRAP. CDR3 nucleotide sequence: TGTGCTAGTGGTTTAGGGACAAGAGGTGGCTACACCTTC. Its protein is CASGLGTRGGYTF.

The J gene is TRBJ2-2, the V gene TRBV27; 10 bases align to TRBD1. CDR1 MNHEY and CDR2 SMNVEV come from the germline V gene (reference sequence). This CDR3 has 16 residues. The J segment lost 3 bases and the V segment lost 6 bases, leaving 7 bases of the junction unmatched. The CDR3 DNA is TGTGCCAGCAGGACCGGGACAGGGGAGGACACCGGGGAGCTGTTTTTT. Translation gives CASRTGTGEDTGELFF.

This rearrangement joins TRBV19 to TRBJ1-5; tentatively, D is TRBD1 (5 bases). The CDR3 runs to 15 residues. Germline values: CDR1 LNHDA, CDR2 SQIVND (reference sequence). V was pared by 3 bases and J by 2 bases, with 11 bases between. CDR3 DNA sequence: TGTGCCAGTAGTATGAAGGGGCTGGGCAATCAGCCCCAGCATTTT. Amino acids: CASSMKGLGNQPQHF.

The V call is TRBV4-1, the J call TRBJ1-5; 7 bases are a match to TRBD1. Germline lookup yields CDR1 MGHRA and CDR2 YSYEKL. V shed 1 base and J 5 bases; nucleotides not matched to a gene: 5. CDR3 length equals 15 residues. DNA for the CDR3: TGCGCCAGCAGCCAAGTGGGACAGAATCATCAGCCCCAGCATTTT. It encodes CASSQVGQNHQPQHF.

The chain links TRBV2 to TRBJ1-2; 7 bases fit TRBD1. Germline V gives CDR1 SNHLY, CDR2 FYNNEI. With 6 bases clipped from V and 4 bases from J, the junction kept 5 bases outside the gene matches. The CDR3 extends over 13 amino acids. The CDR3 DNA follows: TGTGCCAGCAGCGCTACAGGGGCCTATGGCTACACCTTC. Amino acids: CASSATGAYGYTF.

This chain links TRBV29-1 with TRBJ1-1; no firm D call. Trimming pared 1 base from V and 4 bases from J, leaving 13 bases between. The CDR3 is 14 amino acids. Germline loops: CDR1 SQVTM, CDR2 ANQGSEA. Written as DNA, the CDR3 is TGCAGCGTTGAAGCGGAAGAGCGAAGCACTGAAGCTTTCTTT. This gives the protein CSVEAEERSTEAFF.

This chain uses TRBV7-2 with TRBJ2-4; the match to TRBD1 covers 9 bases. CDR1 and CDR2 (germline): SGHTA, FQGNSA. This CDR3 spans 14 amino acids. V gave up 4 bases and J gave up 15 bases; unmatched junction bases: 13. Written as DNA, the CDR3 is TGTGCCAGCAGCTGGGGGAGCGGACAGGGGTCCCTGTACTTC. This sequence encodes CASSWGSGQGSLYF.

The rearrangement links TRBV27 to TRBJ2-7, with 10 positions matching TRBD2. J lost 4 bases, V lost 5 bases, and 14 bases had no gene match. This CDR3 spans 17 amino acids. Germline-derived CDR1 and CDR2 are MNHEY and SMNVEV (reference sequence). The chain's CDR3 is CASSPPLDSGRTYEQYF. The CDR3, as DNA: TGTGCCAGCAGTCCCCCCCTGGATAGCGGGAGGACTTACGAGCAGTACTTC.

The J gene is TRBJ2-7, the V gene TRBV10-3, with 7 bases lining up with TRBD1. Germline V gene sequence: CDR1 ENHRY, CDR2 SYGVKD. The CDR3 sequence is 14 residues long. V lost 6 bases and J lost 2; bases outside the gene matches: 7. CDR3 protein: CAISNRGYTYEQYF. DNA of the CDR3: TGTGCCATCAGCAACAGGGGCTACACCTACGAGCAGTACTTC.

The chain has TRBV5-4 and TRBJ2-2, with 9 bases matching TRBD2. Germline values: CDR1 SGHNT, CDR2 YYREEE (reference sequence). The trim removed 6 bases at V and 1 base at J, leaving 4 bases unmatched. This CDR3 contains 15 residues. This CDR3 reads CASILAGLNTGELFF. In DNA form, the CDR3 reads TGTGCCAGCATCCTAGCGGGGTTGAACACCGGGGAGCTGTTTTTT.

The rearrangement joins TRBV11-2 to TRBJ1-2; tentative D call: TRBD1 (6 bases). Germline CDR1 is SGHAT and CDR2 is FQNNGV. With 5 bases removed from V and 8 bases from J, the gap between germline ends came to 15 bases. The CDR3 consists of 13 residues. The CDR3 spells CASSRDRRNGYTF. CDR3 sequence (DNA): TGTGCCAGCAGCCGCGACAGGCGGAACGGCTACACCTTC.

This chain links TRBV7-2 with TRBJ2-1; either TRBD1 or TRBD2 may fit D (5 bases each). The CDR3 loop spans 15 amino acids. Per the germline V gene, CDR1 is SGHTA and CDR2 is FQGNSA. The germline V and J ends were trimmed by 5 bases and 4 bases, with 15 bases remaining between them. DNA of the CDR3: TGTGCCAGCAGCAGGGGCCGGGGAGATTACAATGAGCAGTTCTTC. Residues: CASSRGRGDYNEQFF.

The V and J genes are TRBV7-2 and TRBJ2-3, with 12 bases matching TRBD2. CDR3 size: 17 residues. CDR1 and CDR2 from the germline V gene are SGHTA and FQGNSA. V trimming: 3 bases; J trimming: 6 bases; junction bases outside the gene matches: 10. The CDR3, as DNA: TGTGCCAGCAGCTTGGATGGTCTAGCGGGAGGGGTCGATACGCAGTATTTT. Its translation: CASSLDGLAGGVDTQYF.

The CDR3 loop is CASSLSGVGNQPQHF. CDR3 DNA: TGTGCCAGCAGTTTATCAGGGGTCGGAAATCAGCCCCAGCATTTT. V usage is TRBV27 and J usage is TRBJ1-5; possible D gene TRBD1, 5 bases. Germline CDR1 MNHEY, CDR2 SMNVEV (reference sequence). This CDR3 is 15 amino acids long. The germline V and J ends were trimmed by 0 bases and 4 bases, with 10 bases remaining between them.

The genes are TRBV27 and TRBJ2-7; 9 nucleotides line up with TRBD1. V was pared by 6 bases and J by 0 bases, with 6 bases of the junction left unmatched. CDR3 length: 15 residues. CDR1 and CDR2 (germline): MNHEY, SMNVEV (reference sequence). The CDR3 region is CASRQGASSSYEQYF. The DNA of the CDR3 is TGTGCCAGCAGACAGGGGGCTTCCAGCTCCTACGAGCAGTACTTC.

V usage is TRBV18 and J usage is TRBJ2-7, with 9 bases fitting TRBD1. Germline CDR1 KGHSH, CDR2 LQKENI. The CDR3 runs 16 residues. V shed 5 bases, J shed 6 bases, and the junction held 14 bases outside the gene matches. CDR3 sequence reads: CASSSTVQGAVAEQYF. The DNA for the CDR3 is TGTGCCAGCTCATCCACTGTACAGGGGGCGGTCGCCGAGCAGTACTTC.

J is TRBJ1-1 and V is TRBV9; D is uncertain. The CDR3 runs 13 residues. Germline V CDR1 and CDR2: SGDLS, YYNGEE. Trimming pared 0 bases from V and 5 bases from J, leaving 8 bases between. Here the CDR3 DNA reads TGTGCCAGCAGCGTAGCTTGGAGTACTGAAGCTTTCTTT. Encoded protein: CASSVAWSTEAFF.

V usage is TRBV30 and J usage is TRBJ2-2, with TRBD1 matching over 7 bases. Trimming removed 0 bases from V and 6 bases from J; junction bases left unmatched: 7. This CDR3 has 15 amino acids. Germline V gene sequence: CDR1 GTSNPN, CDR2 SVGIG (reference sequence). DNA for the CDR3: TGTGCCTGGAGTGTTGTCCTGACAGGGCCCGGGGAGCTGTTTTTT. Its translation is CAWSVVLTGPGELFF.

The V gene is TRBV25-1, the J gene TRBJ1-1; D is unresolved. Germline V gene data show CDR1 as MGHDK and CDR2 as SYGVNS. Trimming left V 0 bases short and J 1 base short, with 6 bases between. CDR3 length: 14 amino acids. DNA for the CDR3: TGTGCCAGCAGTGAATATGGGGAGAACACTGAAGCTTTCTTT. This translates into CASSEYGENTEAFF.

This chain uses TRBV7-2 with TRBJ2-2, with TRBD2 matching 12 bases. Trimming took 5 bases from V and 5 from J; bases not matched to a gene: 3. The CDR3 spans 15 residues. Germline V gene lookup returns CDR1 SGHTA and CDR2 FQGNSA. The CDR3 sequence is CASSAGLAGTGELFF. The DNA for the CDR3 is TGTGCCAGCAGCGCCGGACTAGCGGGGACCGGGGAGCTGTTTTTT.

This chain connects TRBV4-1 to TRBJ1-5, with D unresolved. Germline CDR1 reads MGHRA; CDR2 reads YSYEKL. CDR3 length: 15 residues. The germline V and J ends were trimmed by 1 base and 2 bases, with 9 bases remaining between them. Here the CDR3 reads CASSQAPGGNQPQHF. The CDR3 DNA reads TGCGCCAGCAGCCAAGCCCCCGGGGGCAATCAGCCCCAGCATTTT.

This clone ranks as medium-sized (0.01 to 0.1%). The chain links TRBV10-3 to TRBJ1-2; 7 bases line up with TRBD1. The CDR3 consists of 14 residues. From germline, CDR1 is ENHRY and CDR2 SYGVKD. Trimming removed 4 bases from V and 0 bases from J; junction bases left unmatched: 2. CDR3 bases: TGTGCCATCAGTGGACAGGGCTCTAACTATGGCTACACCTTC. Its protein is CAISGQGSNYGYTF.

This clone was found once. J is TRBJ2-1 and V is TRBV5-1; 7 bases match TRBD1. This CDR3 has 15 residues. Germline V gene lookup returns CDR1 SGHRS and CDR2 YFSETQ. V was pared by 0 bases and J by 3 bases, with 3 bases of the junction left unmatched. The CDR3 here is CASSLAGQYYNEQFF. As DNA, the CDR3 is TGCGCCAGCAGCTTGGCGGGACAGTACTACAATGAGCAGTTCTTC. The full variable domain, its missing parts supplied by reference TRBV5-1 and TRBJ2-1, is KAGVTQTPRYLIKTRGQQVTLSCSPISGHRSVSWYQQTPGQGLQFLFEYFSETQRNKGNFPGRFSGRQFSNSRSEMNVSTLELGDSALYLCASSLAGQYYNEQFFGPGTRLTVL.

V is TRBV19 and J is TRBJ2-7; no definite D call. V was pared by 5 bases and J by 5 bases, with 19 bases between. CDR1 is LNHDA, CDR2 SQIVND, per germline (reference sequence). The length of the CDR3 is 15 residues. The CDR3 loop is CASSPEIKGGDEQYF. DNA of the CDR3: TGTGCCAGTAGTCCGGAGATCAAGGGCGGAGACGAGCAGTACTTC. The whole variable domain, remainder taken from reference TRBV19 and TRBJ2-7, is DGGITQSPKYLFRKEGQNVTLSCEQNLNHDAMYWYRQDPGQGLRLIYYSQIVNDFQKGDIAEGYSVSREKKESFPLTVTSAQKNPTAFYLCASSPEIKGGDEQYFGPGTRLTVT.

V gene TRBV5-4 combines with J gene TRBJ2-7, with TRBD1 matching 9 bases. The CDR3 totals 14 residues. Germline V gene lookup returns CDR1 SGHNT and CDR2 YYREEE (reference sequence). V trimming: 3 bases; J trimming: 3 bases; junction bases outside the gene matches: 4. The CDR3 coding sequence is TGTGCCAGCAGCTGGGGGACAGGGAGCTACGAGCAGTACTTC. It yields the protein CASSWGTGSYEQYF.

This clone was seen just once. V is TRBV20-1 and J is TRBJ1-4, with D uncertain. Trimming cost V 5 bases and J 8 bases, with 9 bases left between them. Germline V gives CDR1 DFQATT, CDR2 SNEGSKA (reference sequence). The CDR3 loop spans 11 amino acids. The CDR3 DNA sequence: TGCAGTGCTCCCGACGGGGAAAAACTGTTTTTT. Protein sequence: CSAPDGEKLFF.

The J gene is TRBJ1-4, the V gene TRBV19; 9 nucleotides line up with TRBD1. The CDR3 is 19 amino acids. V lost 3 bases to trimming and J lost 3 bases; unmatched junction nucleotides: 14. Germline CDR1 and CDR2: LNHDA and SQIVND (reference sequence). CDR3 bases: TGTGCCAGTAGTATGCTCGGGACAGGGAGTTTGCGAGCTAATGAAAAACTGTTTTTT. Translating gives CASSMLGTGSLRANEKLFF.

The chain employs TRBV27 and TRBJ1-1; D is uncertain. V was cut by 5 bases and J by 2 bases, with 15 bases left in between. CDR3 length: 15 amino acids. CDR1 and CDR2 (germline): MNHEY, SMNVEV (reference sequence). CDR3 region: CASSILWAPNTEAFF. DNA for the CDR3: TGTGCCAGCAGTATCCTATGGGCCCCAAACACTGAAGCTTTCTTT.